This T cell receptor beta chain emerged from a study of blood T cell repertoires in COVID-19. Libraries were prepared by immunoSEQ multiplex PCR; TCRdb keeps only in-frame clonotypes and omits some of them. The sample records 120,000 to 150,000 clones, roughly 89% being singletons. The V gene's germline CDR1 is MGHDK and CDR2 SYGVNS. V gave up 8 bases and J gave up 4 bases, with 27 bases separating them. This CDR3 region has 17 residues. V gene TRBV25-1 combines with J gene TRBJ2-7; D perhaps matches TRBD2 (6 bases). Sequenced sample: peripheral blood. The clonotype originates from a man between 25 and 39 years old with COVID-19, enrolled during active disease. CDR3 coding DNA: TGTGCCAGCGGAAGGAGGGCTCCTGGGTCTCGGAGTTACGAGCAGTACTTC. Protein product: CASGRRAPGSRSYEQYF.